This T cell receptor (beta chain) stems from a study of PD-1 blockade in classical Hodgkin lymphoma. The protocol was immunoSEQ multiplex PCR, while the TCRdb copy is restricted to in-frame clones and leaves out a portion. Counted here are around 92,000 clones, 65% to 85% occurring once; the ten biggest clones make up 15% to 20%. The time point here: cycle 4 day 1 (C4D1), after more than five weeks of nivolumab. Every patient experienced relapse after autologous stem cell transplantation, and brentuximab vedotin exposure varied. The J segment lost 5 bases and the V segment lost 2 bases, leaving 5 bases of the junction unmatched. This CDR3 region has 14 residues. CDR1 and CDR2 (germline): SGHDN, FVKESK.

The genes are TRBV14 and TRBJ2-7, with 8 nucleotides matching TRBD1. The sample was peripheral blood mononuclear cells (PBMCs), taken before the fourth cycle of nivolumab. This sequence originates from a human donor with classical Hodgkin lymphoma. CDR3 in DNA: TGTGCCAGCAGCCAACAGGGGGCTCGGAACGAGCAGTACTTC. Residues: CASSQQGARNEQYF.